One sample yielded the 12 T cell receptor beta chains listed below, sequenced in a study of beta chain features in type 1 diabetes. Expressed TCRB transcripts were sequenced because the entire RNA isolate underwent reverse transcription. Libraries were prepared by immunoSEQ multiplex PCR; TCRdb keeps only in-frame clonotypes and omits some of them. Of roughly 610,000 clones listed, around a sixth were seen once; the top ten hold under 0.095%. Sequencing was carried out using naive CD4+ T cells from blood. These receptors all stem from a man between 18 and 35 years old in good health.

The rearrangement links TRBV19 to TRBJ1-2; D ambiguous. V lost 3 bases, J lost 3 bases, and 8 bases lay in between. CDR3 length: 13 amino acids. Germline loops: CDR1 LNHDA, CDR2 SQIVND (reference sequence). The CDR3 region is CASSIQRYYGYTF. The CDR3 coding sequence is TGTGCCAGTAGTATTCAGAGGTACTATGGCTACACCTTC.

The V and J genes are TRBV19 and TRBJ1-2, with 7 bases fitting TRBD1. The CDR3 spans 11 residues. V lost 6 bases, J lost 7 bases, and 2 bases stayed unmatched. The germline V gene encodes CDR1 LNHDA and CDR2 SQIVND (reference sequence). CDR3: CASRAGGGYTF. In nucleotides, the CDR3 is TGTGCCAGTAGGGCAGGGGGTGGCTACACCTTC.

The chain couples TRBV27 to TRBJ2-3; D gene uncertain. Trimming left V 2 bases short and J 2 bases short, with 11 bases between. From germline, CDR1 is MNHEY and CDR2 SMNVEV (reference sequence). The CDR3 is 15 amino acids. The CDR3 loop is CASSLGVSHTDTQYF. The CDR3, as DNA: TGTGCCAGCAGTTTAGGGGTTTCCCACACAGATACGCAGTATTTT.

This clone appeared a few times. The rearrangement joins TRBV28 to TRBJ1-3, with D unresolved. This CDR3 has 14 residues. Trimming cost V 4 bases and J 0 bases, with 7 bases left between them. Per the germline V gene, CDR1 is MDHEN and CDR2 is SYDVKM. CDR3 nucleotide sequence: TGTGCCAGCAGTTCTCCCCTCTCTGGAAACACCATATATTTT. It yields the protein CASSSPLSGNTIYF.

The chain is built from TRBV27 and TRBJ1-1, with D hard to call. Germline V gene lookup returns CDR1 MNHEY and CDR2 SMNVEV (reference sequence). The germline V and J ends were trimmed by 2 bases and 5 bases, with 9 bases remaining between them. The CDR3 extends over 13 amino acids. The CDR3 reads CASSLLRVTEAFF. In DNA, the CDR3 is TGTGCCAGCAGTTTACTCCGCGTAACTGAAGCTTTCTTT.

CDR3: CASSSTAAGNEQFF. CDR3 bases: TGTGCCAGCAGCTCGACCGCGGCGGGGAATGAGCAGTTCTTC. V is TRBV7-6 and J is TRBJ2-1, with D possibly being TRBD2 (6 bases). V dropped 4 bases and J dropped 7 bases, with 14 bases sitting between them. The CDR3 sequence is 14 residues long. Germline CDR1 SGHVS, CDR2 FNYEAQ.

The J gene is TRBJ2-5, the V gene TRBV5-4, with a tentative D call TRBD2 (5 bases). Trimming removed 3 bases at V and 9 bases at J, with 15 bases between. This CDR3 spans 13 amino acids. The germline gives CDR1 SGHNT, CDR2 YYREEE (reference sequence). Written as DNA, the CDR3 is TGTGCCAGCAGCTCTCCATCCGTGGAGGCCCAGTACTTC. Translated: CASSSPSVEAQYF.

This clone appeared a few times. The gene calls are TRBV25-1 and TRBJ2-2; the match to TRBD2 covers 11 bases. Trimming cost V 5 bases and J 2 bases; bases outside gene matches: 4. Germline values: CDR1 MGHDK, CDR2 SYGVNS. The CDR3 contains 16 residues. The CDR3 is CASSRGTSGNTGELFF. Here the CDR3 DNA reads TGTGCCAGCAGTAGAGGGACTAGCGGTAACACCGGGGAGCTGTTTTTT.

This clone was seen more than once but under ten times. The J gene is TRBJ2-2, the V gene TRBV9; D is undetermined. Germline CDR1 and CDR2: SGDLS and YYNGEE. The CDR3 covers 14 residues. Trimming stripped 4 bases from V and 0 bases from J, with 7 bases between. The CDR3 is CASSPGPNTGELFF. CDR3 DNA sequence: TGTGCCAGCAGCCCGGGCCCGAACACCGGGGAGCTGTTTTTT. The full variable domain, in which reference TRBV9 and TRBJ2-2 provide the parts outside the CDR3, is DSGVTQTPKHLITATGQRVTLRCSPRSGDLSVYWYQQSLDQGLQFLIQYYNGEERAKGNILERFSAQQFPDLHSELNLSSLELGDSALYFCASSPGPNTGELFFGEGSRLTVL.

V and J are TRBV7-2 and TRBJ2-7; D call uncertain. CDR3 length: 16 residues. Trimming took 6 bases from V and 0 from J, leaving 18 bases between them. Looked up from germline, CDR1 is SGHTA and CDR2 is FQGNSA. The CDR3 region is CASSRRVPASSYEQYF. The CDR3 bases are TGTGCCAGCAGTCGAAGGGTACCGGCCTCCTCCTACGAGCAGTACTTC.

V is TRBV6-5 and J is TRBJ2-7; 10 bases line up with TRBD2. Germline V lookup: CDR1 MNHEY, CDR2 SVGAGI. The V and J ends lost 1 base and 9 bases, in that order; junction bases with no gene match: 3. This CDR3 contains 13 residues. CDR3 coding DNA: TGTGCCAGCAGTTACTTAGCTAGCGGGAGGCAGTACTTC. Amino acids: CASSYLASGRQYF.

This clone was seen a few times. This chain uses TRBV19 with TRBJ1-2, with D maybe TRBD1 (5 bases). Germline-derived CDR1 and CDR2 are LNHDA and SQIVND (reference sequence). This CDR3 has 14 amino acids. The V end lost 3 bases, the J end lost 6 bases, and 14 bases lay between the germline ends. The CDR3 coding sequence is TGTGCCAGTAGTATTTCCAGGACACTGAATGGCTACACCTTC. As protein: CASSISRTLNGYTF.